This T cell receptor beta chain was obtained from a study of T cell responses to AZD1222 COVID-19 vaccine. CDR3 length: 15 amino acids. V dropped 4 bases and J dropped 2 bases, with 14 bases sitting between them. CDR1 and CDR2 from the germline V gene are LGHDT and YNNKEL (reference sequence). Produced via immunoSEQ multiplex PCR; TCRdb's table is partial and in-frame only. This sample has about 94,000 clones; roughly 88% occur once, and the top ten carry 9.5% to 13%. The clonotype was recovered from an adult who received the AZD1222 COVID-19 vaccine. Sample: peripheral blood, taken 28 days after the second AZD1222 dose. The chain joins TRBV3-1 (or the pseudogene TRBV3-2) to TRBJ1-2; perhaps TRBD1 as D (6 bases). The CDR3 coding sequence is TGTGCCAGCAGCCGACAACGGGACATAAACTATGGCTACACCTTC. It yields the protein CASSRQRDINYGYTF.